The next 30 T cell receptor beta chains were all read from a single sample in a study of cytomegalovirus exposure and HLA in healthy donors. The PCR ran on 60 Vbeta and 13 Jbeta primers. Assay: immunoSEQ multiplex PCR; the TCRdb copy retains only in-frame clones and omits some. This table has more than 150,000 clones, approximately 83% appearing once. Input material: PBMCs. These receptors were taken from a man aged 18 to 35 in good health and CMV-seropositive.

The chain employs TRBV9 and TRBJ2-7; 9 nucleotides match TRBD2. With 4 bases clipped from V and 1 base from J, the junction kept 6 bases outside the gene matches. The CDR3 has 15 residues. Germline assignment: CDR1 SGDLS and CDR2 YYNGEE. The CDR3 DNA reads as TGTGCCAGCAGCCCTAGCGGGGTCCTTTCCTACGAGCAGTACTTC. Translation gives CASSPSGVLSYEQYF.

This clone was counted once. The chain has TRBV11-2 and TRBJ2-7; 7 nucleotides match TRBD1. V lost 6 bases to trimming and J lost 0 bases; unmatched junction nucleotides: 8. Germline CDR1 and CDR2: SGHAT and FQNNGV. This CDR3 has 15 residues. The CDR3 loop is CASSFRTGLSYEQYF. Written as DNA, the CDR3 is TGTGCCAGCAGTTTTCGGACAGGCCTCTCCTACGAGCAGTACTTC.

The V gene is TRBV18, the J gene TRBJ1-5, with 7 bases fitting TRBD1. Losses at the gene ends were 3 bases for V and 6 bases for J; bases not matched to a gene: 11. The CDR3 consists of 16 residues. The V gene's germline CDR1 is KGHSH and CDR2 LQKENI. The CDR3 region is CASSPNDRASSQPQHF. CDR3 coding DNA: TGTGCCAGCTCACCCAACGACAGGGCGAGTAGTCAGCCCCAGCATTTT.

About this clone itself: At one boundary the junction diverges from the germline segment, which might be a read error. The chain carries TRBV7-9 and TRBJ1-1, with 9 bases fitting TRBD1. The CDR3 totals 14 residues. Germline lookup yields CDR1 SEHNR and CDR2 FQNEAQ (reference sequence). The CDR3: CSSSPDRGSTEAFF. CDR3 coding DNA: TGTTCCAGCAGCCCGGACAGGGGCAGCACTGAAGCTTTCTTT.

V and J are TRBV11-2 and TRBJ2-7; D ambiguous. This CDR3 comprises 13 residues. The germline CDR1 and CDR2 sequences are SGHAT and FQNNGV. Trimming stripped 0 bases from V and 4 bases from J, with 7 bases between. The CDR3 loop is CASSLDSGYEQYF. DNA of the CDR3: TGTGCCAGCAGCTTAGATTCAGGATACGAGCAGTACTTC.

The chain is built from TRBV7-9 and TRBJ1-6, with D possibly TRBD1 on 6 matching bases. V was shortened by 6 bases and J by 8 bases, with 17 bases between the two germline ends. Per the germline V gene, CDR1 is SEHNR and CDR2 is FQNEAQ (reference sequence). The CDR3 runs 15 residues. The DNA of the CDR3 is TGTGCCAGCAGTTACCCAGGGGAGTATGATTCACCCCTCCACTTT. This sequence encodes CASSYPGEYDSPLHF.

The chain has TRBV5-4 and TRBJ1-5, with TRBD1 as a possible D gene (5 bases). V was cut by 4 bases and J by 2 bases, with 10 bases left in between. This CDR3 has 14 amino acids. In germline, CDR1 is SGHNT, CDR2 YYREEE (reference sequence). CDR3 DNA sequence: TGTGCCAGCAGCCCCGGGGGGGGCAATCAGCCCCAGCATTTT. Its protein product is CASSPGGGNQPQHF.

This CDR3 is CASSLRTSGSTDTQYF. CDR3 coding DNA: TGCGCCAGCAGCTTGCGGACTAGCGGGAGCACAGATACGCAGTATTTT. The J gene is TRBJ2-3, the V gene TRBV5-1, with 11 bases aligning to TRBD2. With 1 base clipped from V and 0 bases from J, the junction kept 1 base outside the gene matches. The germline V gene encodes CDR1 SGHRS and CDR2 YFSETQ. The CDR3 covers 16 residues.

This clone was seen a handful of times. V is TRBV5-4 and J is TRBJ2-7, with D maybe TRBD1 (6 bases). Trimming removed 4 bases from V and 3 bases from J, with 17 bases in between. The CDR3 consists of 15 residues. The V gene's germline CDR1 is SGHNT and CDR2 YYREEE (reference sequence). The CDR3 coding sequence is TGTGCCAGCAGCCCCACGACAGGATATTACTACGAGCAGTACTTC. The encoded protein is CASSPTTGYYYEQYF.

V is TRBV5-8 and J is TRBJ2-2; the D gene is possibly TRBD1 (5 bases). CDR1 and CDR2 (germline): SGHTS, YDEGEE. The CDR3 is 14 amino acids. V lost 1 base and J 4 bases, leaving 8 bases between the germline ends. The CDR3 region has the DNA TGTGCCAGCAGCTTGTGGCAGGGCACCGGGGAGCTGTTTTTT. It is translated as CASSLWQGTGELFF.

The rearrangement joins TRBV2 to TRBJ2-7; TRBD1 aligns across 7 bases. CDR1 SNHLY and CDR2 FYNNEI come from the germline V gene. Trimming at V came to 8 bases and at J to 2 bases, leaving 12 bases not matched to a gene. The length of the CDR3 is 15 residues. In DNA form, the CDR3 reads TGTGCCAGCGGAAAGACAGGGTGGTCAGCCTACGAGCAGTACTTC. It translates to CASGKTGWSAYEQYF.

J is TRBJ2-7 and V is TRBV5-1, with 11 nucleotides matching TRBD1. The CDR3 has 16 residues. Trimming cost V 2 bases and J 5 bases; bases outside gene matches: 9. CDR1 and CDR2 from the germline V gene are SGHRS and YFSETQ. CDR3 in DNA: TGCGCCAGCAGCTTCATCCCAGGACAGGGGGCCCACGAGCAGTACTTC. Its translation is CASSFIPGQGAHEQYF.

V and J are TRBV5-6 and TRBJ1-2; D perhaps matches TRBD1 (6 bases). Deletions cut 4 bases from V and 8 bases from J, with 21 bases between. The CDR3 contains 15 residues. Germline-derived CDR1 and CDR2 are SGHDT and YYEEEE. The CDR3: CASSPSWSQGEGYTF. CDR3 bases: TGTGCCAGCAGCCCCAGCTGGTCACAGGGTGAAGGCTACACCTTC.

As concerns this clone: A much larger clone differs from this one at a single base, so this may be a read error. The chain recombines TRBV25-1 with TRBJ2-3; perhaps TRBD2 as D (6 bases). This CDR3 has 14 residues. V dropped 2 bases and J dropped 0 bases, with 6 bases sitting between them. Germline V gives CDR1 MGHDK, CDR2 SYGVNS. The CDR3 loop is CASSERGSTDTQYF. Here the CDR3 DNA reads TGTGCCAGCAGTGAACGGGGGAGCACAGATACGCAGTATTTT.

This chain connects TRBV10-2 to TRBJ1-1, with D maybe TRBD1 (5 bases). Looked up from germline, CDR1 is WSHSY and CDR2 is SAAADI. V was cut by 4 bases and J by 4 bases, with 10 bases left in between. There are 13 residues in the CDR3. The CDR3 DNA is TGCGCCAGCAGTGTTACCGGGGGCACTGAAGCTTTCTTT. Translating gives CASSVTGGTEAFF.

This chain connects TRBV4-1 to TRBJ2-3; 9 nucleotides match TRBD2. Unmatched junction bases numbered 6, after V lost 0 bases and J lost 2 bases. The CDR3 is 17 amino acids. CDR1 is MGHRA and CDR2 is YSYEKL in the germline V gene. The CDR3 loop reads CASSQDYSGGLTDTQYF. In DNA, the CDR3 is TGCGCCAGCAGCCAAGACTATAGCGGGGGACTCACAGATACGCAGTATTTT.

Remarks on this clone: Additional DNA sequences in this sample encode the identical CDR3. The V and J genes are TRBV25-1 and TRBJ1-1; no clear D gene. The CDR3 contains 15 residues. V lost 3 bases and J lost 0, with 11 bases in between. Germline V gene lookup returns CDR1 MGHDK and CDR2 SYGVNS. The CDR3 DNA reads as TGTGCCAGCAGTGAGGTCGGAGGGATGAACACTGAAGCTTTCTTT. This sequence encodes CASSEVGGMNTEAFF.

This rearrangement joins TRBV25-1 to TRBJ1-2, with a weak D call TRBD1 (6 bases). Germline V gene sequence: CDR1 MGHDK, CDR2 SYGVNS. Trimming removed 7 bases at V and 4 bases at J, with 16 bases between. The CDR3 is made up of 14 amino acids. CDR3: CASNQGGEGYGYTF. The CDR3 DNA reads TGTGCCAGCAATCAAGGGGGGGAGGGCTATGGCTACACCTTC.

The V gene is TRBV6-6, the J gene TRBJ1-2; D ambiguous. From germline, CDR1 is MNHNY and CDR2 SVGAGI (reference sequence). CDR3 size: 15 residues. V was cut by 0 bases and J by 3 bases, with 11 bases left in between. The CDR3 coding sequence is TGTGCCAGCAGTTACTCATCGACGGAGGACTATGGCTACACCTTC. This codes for CASSYSSTEDYGYTF.

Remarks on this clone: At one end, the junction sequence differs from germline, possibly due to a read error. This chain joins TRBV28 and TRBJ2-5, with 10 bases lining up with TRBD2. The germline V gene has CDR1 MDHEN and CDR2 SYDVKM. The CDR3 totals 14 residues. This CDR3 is CASSSGGGGETQHF. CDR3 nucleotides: TGTGCCAGCAGCAGCGGGGGGGGCGGAGAGACCCAGCACTTC. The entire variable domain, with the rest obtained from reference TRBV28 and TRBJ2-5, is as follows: DVKVTQSSRYLVKRTGEKVFLECVQDMDHENMFWYRQDPGLGLRLIYFSYDVKMKEKGDIPEGYSVSREKKERFSLILESASTNQTSMYLCASSSGGGGETQHFGPGTRLLVL.

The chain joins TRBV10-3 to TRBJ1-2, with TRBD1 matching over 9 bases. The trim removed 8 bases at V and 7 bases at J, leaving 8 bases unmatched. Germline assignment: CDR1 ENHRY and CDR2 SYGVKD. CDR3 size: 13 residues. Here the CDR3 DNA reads TGTGCCATCGGGGCACAGGGGGCGGGTGGCTACACCTTC. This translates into CAIGAQGAGGYTF.

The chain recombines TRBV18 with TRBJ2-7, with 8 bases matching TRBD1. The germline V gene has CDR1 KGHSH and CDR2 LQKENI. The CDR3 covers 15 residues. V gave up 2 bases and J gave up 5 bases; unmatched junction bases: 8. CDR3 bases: TGTGCCAGCTCACCAAGGTGGACAGGGAGTAACGAGCAGTACTTC. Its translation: CASSPRWTGSNEQYF.

The chain's CDR3 is CASSVHRETYEQYF. The DNA of the CDR3 is TGTGCCAGTAGTGTACACAGGGAAACCTACGAGCAGTACTTC. The chain is built from TRBV19 and TRBJ2-7; tentative D call: TRBD1 (6 bases). The V end was cut by 5 bases, the J end by 2 bases, with 13 bases between. Germline V CDR1 and CDR2: LNHDA, SQIVND (reference sequence). The CDR3 covers 14 residues.

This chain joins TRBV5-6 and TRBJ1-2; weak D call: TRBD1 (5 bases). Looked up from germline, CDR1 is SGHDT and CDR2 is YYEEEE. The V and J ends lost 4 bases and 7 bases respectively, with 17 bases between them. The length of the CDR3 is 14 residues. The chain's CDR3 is CASSPVQGLGGYTF. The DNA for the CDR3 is TGTGCCAGCAGCCCCGTCCAGGGTCTGGGTGGCTACACCTTC.

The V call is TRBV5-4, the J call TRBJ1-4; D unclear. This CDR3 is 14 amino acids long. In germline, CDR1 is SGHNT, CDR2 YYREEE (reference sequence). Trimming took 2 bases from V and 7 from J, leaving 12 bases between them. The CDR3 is CASSFRGGGEKLFF. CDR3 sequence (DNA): TGTGCCAGCAGCTTCCGGGGAGGAGGTGAAAAACTGTTTTTT.

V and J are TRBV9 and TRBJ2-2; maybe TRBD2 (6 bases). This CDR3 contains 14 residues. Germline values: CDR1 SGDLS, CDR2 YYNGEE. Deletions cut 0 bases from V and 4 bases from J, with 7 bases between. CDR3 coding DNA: TGTGCCAGCAGCGTAGCGGGGGTCACCGGGGAGCTGTTTTTT. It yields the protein CASSVAGVTGELFF.

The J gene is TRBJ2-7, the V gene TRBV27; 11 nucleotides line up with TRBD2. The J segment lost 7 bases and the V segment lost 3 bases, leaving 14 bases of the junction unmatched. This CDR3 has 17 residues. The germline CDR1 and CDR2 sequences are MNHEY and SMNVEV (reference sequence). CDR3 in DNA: TGTGCCAGCAGTTTTATGGGTCTAGCGGGGGGCCCTCCGGAGCAGTACTTC. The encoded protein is CASSFMGLAGGPPEQYF.

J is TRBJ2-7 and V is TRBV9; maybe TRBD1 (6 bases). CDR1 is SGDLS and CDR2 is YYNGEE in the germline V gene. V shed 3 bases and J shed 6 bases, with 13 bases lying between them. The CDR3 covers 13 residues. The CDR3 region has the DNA TGTGCCAGCAGCGGGCAGGGGCCGGGCGAGCAGTACTTC. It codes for CASSGQGPGEQYF.

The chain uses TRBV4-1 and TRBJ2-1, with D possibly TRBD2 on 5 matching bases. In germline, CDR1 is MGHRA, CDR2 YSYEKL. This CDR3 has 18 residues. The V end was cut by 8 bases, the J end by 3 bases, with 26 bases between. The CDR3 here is CASGTTMDSRKLYNEQFF. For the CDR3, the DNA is TGCGCCAGCGGTACAACGATGGACTCCCGAAAGCTCTACAATGAGCAGTTCTTC.

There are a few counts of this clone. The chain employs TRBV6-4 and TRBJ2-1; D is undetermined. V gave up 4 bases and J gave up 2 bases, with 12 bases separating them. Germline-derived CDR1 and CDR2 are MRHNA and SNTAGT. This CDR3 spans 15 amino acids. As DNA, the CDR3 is TGTGCCAGCAGTGGTCATGTAGTTACCTACAATGAGCAGTTCTTC. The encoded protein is CASSGHVVTYNEQFF.